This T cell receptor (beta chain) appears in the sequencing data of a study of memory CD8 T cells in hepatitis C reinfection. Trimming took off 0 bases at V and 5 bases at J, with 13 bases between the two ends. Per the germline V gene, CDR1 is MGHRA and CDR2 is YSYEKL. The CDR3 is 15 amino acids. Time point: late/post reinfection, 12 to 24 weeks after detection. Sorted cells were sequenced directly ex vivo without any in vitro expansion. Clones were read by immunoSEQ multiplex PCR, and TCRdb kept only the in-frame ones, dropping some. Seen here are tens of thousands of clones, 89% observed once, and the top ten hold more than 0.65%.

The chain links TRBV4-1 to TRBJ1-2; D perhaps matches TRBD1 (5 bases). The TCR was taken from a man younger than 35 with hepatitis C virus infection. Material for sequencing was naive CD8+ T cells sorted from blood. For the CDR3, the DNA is TGCGCCAGCAGCCAAGAGGGCCGGCCAGGGTATGGCTACACCTTC. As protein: CASSQEGRPGYGYTF.